What follows is one T cell receptor (beta chain) and its context. The target antigen is unknown. These data are taken from a study of T cells in localized non-small cell lung cancer. The study, taken as a whole, reports: Among the tissues sampled, uninvolved adjacent lung had the highest T cell clonality, above tumor.

Libraries were prepared by immunoSEQ multiplex PCR; TCRdb keeps only in-frame clonotypes and omits some of them. Of over 5,500 clones in the sample, approximately 40% are singletons; the top ten hold almost 9.5%. The CDR3 contains 15 residues. The V end was cut by 4 bases, the J end by 12 bases, with 22 bases between. The V gene's germline CDR1 is LNHDA and CDR2 SQIVND (reference sequence). This TCR derives from a woman aged 35 to 75 with stage II squamous cell lung carcinoma. Sequencing was performed on lung tumor tissue, taken before any cancer treatment. This rearrangement joins TRBV19 to TRBJ2-1; no clear D. CDR3 sequence (DNA): TGTGCCAGTAGTACGAGACGGCTGTCAGGAATGGGGCAGTTCTTC. Translation gives CASSTRRLSGMGQFF.